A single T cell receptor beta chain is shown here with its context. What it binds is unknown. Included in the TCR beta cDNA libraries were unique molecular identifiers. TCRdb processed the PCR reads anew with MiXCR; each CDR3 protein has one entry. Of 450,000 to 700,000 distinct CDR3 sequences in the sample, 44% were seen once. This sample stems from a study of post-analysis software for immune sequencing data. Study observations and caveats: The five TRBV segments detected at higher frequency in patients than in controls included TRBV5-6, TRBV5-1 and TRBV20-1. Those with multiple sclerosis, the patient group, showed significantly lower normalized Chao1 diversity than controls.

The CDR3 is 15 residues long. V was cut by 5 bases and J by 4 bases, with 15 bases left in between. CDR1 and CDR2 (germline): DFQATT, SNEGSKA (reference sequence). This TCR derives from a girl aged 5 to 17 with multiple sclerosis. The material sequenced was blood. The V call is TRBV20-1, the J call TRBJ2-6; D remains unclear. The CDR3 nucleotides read TGCAGTGCTCTCTGCCTCGAGGTGGGGGCCAACGTCCTGACTTTC. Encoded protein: CSALCLEVGANVLTF.